This T cell receptor (beta chain) originates from a study of blood T cell repertoires in COVID-19. Profiled with immunoSEQ multiplex PCR; TCRdb holds only in-frame clones, not every one. This table holds roughly 260,000 clones, about 89% found once. Per the germline V gene, CDR1 is MNHNS and CDR2 is SASEGT. The CDR3 is 15 residues long. Trimming left V 5 bases short and J 8 bases short, with 16 bases between. V usage is TRBV6-1 and J usage is TRBJ1-6; maybe TRBD1 (6 bases). The sequenced sample was peripheral blood. The source of this sequence is a man aged 40-49 years who had recovered from COVID-19. CDR3: CASSSRTGIDSPLHF. CDR3 coding DNA: TGTGCCAGCAGTTCCCGAACAGGGATCGATTCACCCCTCCACTTT.